These 8 T cell receptor beta chains came from one sample sequenced in a study of neurological immune-mediated disorders. TCRdb fed the 5' RACE reads into MiXCR, producing one record per CDR3 protein. The table has 90,000 to 150,000 distinct CDR3 sequences, about 3.2% seen once. The sequenced sample was PBMCs. These receptors all come from a woman in her 30s with multiple sclerosis.

This clonotype was seen many times. The CDR3 loop reads CASSFPPGRHEQYF. The CDR3 DNA follows: TGTGCCAGCAGTTTTCCTCCAGGGCGCCACGAGCAGTACTTC. The chain carries TRBV28 and TRBJ2-7; maybe TRBD1 (5 bases). The CDR3 sequence is 14 residues long. Germline CDR1 MDHEN, CDR2 SYDVKM. V lost 3 bases, J lost 5 bases, and 14 bases lay in between.

This clonotype came up many times. This chain links TRBV5-5 with TRBJ2-5; TRBD2 matches 13 bases. The CDR3 has 16 residues. In germline, CDR1 is SGHKS, CDR2 YYEKEE (reference sequence). Trimming at V came to 2 bases and at J to 1 base, leaving 2 bases not matched to a gene. The CDR3, as DNA: TGTGCCAGCAGCTTACTAGCGGGGGGGATCCAAGAGACCCAGTACTTC. Protein: CASSLLAGGIQETQYF.

The sample holds many counts of this clonotype. This chain joins TRBV20-1 and TRBJ2-2, with TRBD1 matching 10 bases. Germline loops: CDR1 DFQATT, CDR2 SNEGSKA (reference sequence). This CDR3 spans 14 amino acids. CDR3 protein: CRYKDRGEHGELFF. In nucleotides, the CDR3 is TGCCGATATAAGGACAGGGGGGAGCACGGGGAGCTGTTTTTT.

This clonotype has ten or more counts. The chain employs TRBV14 and TRBJ2-5; D uncertain. Germline CDR1 reads SGHDN; CDR2 reads FVKESK. The CDR3 spans 16 residues. Trimming removed 0 bases from V and 0 bases from J, with 11 bases in between. Written as DNA, the CDR3 is TGTGCCAGCAGCCAAGAACGCCCGTGGTACCAAGAGACCCAGTACTTC. Translating it yields CASSQERPWYQETQYF.

This clonotype was recorded at least ten times. The chain has TRBV5-6 and TRBJ1-2, with 9 bases that match TRBD1. This CDR3 is built from 15 residues. Trimming at V came to 5 bases and at J to 8 bases, leaving 13 bases not matched to a gene. Looked up from germline, CDR1 is SGHDT and CDR2 is YYEEEE. The CDR3 spells CASRLTGTGLQGYTF. The CDR3 DNA reads TGTGCCAGCAGACTGACCGGGACAGGGTTACAAGGCTACACCTTC.

The table lists this clonotype with many counts. The chain links TRBV4-3 to TRBJ1-1; D ambiguous. Germline V lookup: CDR1 LGHNA, CDR2 YSLEER. V shed 0 bases and J shed 1 base, with 9 bases lying between them. This CDR3 spans 15 amino acids. Written as DNA, the CDR3 is TGCGCCAGCAGCCAAGATCTACGGTCGAACACTGAAGCTTTCTTT. It encodes CASSQDLRSNTEAFF.

The sample holds a few counts of this clonotype. For the CDR3, the DNA is TGCAGTGCTACCATACTCGGACTGGCCTACGAGCAGTACTTC. Its translation: CSATILGLAYEQYF. J is TRBJ2-7 and V is TRBV20-1; a possible D gene is TRBD2 (5 bases). Germline V CDR1 and CDR2: DFQATT, SNEGSKA (reference sequence). V was clipped by 4 bases and J by 2 bases, with 15 bases between them. The CDR3 sequence is 14 residues long.

This clonotype was observed at least ten times. The rearrangement joins TRBV7-6 to TRBJ2-2, with TRBD2 identical over 9 bases. The CDR3 totals 16 residues. Per germline, CDR1 SGHVS and CDR2 FNYEAQ. V gave up 5 bases and J gave up 4 bases; unmatched junction bases: 8. The DNA for the CDR3 is TGTGCCAGCAGCATAATAGCGGGAGAGGTCACCGGGGAGCTGTTTTTT. Translated: CASSIIAGEVTGELFF.